A selection of T cell receptor beta chains follows, all from one sample in a study of graft-versus-host responses after intestinal transplantation. Their specific antigens are unknown. The table came from immunoSEQ multiplex PCR; TCRdb's copy has only in-frame clones and leaves some out. The table lists 75,000 to 90,000 clones, about 89% of them singletons. Source: unstimulated CD4+ T cells sorted from spleen or lymph node cells, taken before intestinal transplant. These receptors were collected from a human donor who received an intestinal transplant. CDR3s include the opening cysteine and the closing phenylalanine or tryptophan. D genes are given only for firm matches. Rows may omit the clone size; those that give it use once, few, many or a size class.

CDR3aa: CASSLLRSDTQYF
CDR3nt: TGTGCCAGTAGTCTCCTTAGATCAGATACGCAGTATTTT
j_gene: TRBJ2-3
v_gene: TRBV19
abundance: -
len: 13
d_gene: -

CDR3aa: CASSSVTAQETQYF
CDR3nt: TGTGCCAGCAGTAGTGTAACAGCTCAAGAGACCCAGTACTTC
j_gene: TRBJ2-5
v_gene: TRBV6-5
abundance: -
len: 14
d_gene: -

CDR3aa: CASSLRRGVYGYTF
CDR3nt: TGTGCCAGCAGTTTGCGCCGAGGAGTCTATGGCTACACCTTC
j_gene: TRBJ1-2
v_gene: TRBV27
abundance: -
len: 14
d_gene: -

CDR3aa: CASSPEQGQGVYGYTF
CDR3nt: TGTGCCAGCAGCCCCGAACAGGGCCAAGGAGTCTATGGCTACACCTTC
j_gene: TRBJ1-2
v_gene: TRBV7-8
abundance: -
len: 16
d_gene: -

CDR3aa: CAWSIYRGKNEQFF
CDR3nt: TGTGCCTGGAGTATATACAGGGGGAAAAATGAGCAGTTCTTC
j_gene: TRBJ2-1
v_gene: TRBV30
abundance: -
len: 14
d_gene: TRBD1

CDR3aa: CASSGGQTPGNTIYF
CDR3nt: TGTGCCAGCAGCGGCGGACAGACTCCTGGAAACACCATATATTTT
j_gene: TRBJ1-3
v_gene: TRBV9
abundance: -
len: 15
d_gene: -

CDR3aa: CASSYSGRGNTIYF
CDR3nt: TGTGCCAGCAGTTACTCGGGCCGTGGAAACACCATATATTTT
j_gene: TRBJ1-3
v_gene: TRBV6-5
abundance: -
len: 14
d_gene: -

CDR3aa: CASRATINIASPLHF
CDR3nt: TGTGCCAGCAGGGCGACAATAAACATTGCATCACCCCTCCACTTT
j_gene: TRBJ1-6
v_gene: TRBV2
abundance: -
len: 15
d_gene: -

CDR3aa: CASSSTTDWYF
CDR3nt: TGTGCCAGCAGTTCGACTACTGATTGGTATTTT
j_gene: TRBJ2-3
v_gene: TRBV28
abundance: -
len: 11
d_gene: -

CDR3aa: CASSMGAGDSYEQYF
CDR3nt: TGTGCCAGTAGTATGGGAGCGGGTGACAGTTACGAGCAGTACTTC
j_gene: TRBJ2-7
v_gene: TRBV19
abundance: few
len: 15
d_gene: -

CDR3aa: CAISERGDTAFF
CDR3nt: TGTGCCATCAGTGAGAGGGGCGACACAGCTTTCTTT
j_gene: TRBJ1-1
v_gene: TRBV10-3
abundance: -
len: 12
d_gene: -

CDR3aa: CASSPPGGSGYTF
CDR3nt: TGTGCCAGCTCACCACCGGGGGGATCTGGCTACACCTTC
j_gene: TRBJ1-2
v_gene: TRBV18
abundance: -
len: 13
d_gene: -

CDR3aa: CASMPLWVTSDTEAFF
CDR3nt: TGTGCCAGCATGCCCTTGTGGGTGACAAGTGACACTGAAGCTTTCTTT
j_gene: TRBJ1-1
v_gene: TRBV28
abundance: -
len: 16
d_gene: -

CDR3aa: CASSDRERGSKTQYF
CDR3nt: TGTGCCAGCAGTGATAGGGAGCGGGGGTCGAAGACCCAGTACTTC
j_gene: TRBJ2-5
v_gene: TRBV6-1
abundance: -
len: 15
d_gene: TRBD2

CDR3aa: CASSRTGNYGYTF
CDR3nt: TGTGCCAGCAGCCGTACAGGGAACTATGGCTACACCTTC
j_gene: TRBJ1-2
v_gene: TRBV28
abundance: -
len: 13
d_gene: -

CDR3aa: CASSLGQAGSSPLHF
CDR3nt: TGTGCCAGCAGTCTCGGACAGGCAGGTTCGTCACCCCTCCACTTT
j_gene: TRBJ1-6
v_gene: TRBV28
abundance: -
len: 15
d_gene: TRBD1

CDR3aa: CASRSGTTASYEQYF
CDR3nt: TGTGCCAGCAGGAGCGGGACTACCGCGTCCTACGAGCAGTACTTC
j_gene: TRBJ2-7
v_gene: TRBV6-6
abundance: -
len: 15
d_gene: TRBD2

CDR3aa: CASIGTAAYNEQFF
CDR3nt: TGTGCCAGCATTGGGACAGCCGCCTACAATGAGCAGTTCTTC
j_gene: TRBJ2-1
v_gene: TRBV6-1
abundance: -
len: 14
d_gene: TRBD1

CDR3aa: CASSIGQYTGELFF
CDR3nt: TGCGCCAGCAGTATCGGACAGTACACCGGGGAGCTGTTTTTT
j_gene: TRBJ2-2
v_gene: TRBV10-2
abundance: once
len: 14
d_gene: -

CDR3aa: CAISVGGAYEQYF
CDR3nt: TGTGCCATCAGTGTCGGGGGGGCCTACGAGCAGTACTTC
j_gene: TRBJ2-7
v_gene: TRBV10-3
abundance: once
len: 13
d_gene: TRBD2

CDR3aa: CASSSHGQGARRERDEQYF
CDR3nt: TGTGCCAGCAGCTCCCACGGACAGGGGGCAAGACGGGAGAGGGACGAGCAGTACTTC
j_gene: TRBJ2-7
v_gene: TRBV21-1
abundance: -
len: 19
d_gene: -

CDR3aa: CASSVQNNEQFF
CDR3nt: TGTGCCAGCAGTGTTCAGAACAATGAGCAGTTCTTC
j_gene: TRBJ2-1
v_gene: TRBV6-1
abundance: -
len: 12
d_gene: -

CDR3aa: CASSLGPVLETQYF
CDR3nt: TGTGCCAGCAGCTTAGGCCCAGTCTTAGAGACCCAGTACTTC
j_gene: TRBJ2-5
v_gene: TRBV11-2
abundance: -
len: 14
d_gene: -

CDR3aa: CASSLVQGDIQYF
CDR3nt: TGTGCCAGCAGCTTGGTGCAGGGCGACATTCAGTACTTC
j_gene: TRBJ2-4
v_gene: TRBV5-8
abundance: -
len: 13
d_gene: -

CDR3aa: CATSAGTLNTEAFF
CDR3nt: TGTGCCACCAGCGCCGGGACACTAAACACTGAAGCTTTCTTT
j_gene: TRBJ1-1
v_gene: TRBV15
abundance: once
len: 14
d_gene: -

CDR3aa: CASTTRVALEQYF
CDR3nt: TGTGCCAGCACTACCAGGGTCGCTCTCGAGCAGTACTTC
j_gene: TRBJ2-7
v_gene: TRBV6-1
abundance: -
len: 13
d_gene: -

CDR3aa: CASSLGQGVYEQYF
CDR3nt: TGTGCCAGCAGCTTAGGGCAGGGGGTCTACGAGCAGTACTTC
j_gene: TRBJ2-7
v_gene: TRBV7-8
abundance: -
len: 14
d_gene: TRBD1

CDR3aa: CASSWEGGYTF
CDR3nt: TGTGCCAGCAGCTGGGAGGGTGGCTACACCTTC
j_gene: TRBJ1-2
v_gene: TRBV5-4
abundance: once
len: 11
d_gene: -

CDR3aa: CASSPPGAGANVLTF
CDR3nt: TGTGCCAGCTCACCACCAGGGGCTGGGGCCAACGTCCTGACTTTC
j_gene: TRBJ2-6
v_gene: TRBV18
abundance: once
len: 15
d_gene: -